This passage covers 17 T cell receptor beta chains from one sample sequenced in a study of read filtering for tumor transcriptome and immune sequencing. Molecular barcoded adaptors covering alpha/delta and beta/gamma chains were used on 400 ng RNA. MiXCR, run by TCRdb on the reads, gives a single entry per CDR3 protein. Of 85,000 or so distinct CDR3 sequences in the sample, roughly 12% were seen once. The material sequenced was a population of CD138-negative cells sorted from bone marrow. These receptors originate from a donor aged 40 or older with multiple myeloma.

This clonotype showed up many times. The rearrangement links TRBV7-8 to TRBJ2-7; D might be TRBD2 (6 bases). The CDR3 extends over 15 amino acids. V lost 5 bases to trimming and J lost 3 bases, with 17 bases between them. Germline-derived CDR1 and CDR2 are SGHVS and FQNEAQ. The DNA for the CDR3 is TGTGCCAGCAGCACCCCCGCGGGATTAAACTACGAGCAGTACTTC. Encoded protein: CASSTPAGLNYEQYF.

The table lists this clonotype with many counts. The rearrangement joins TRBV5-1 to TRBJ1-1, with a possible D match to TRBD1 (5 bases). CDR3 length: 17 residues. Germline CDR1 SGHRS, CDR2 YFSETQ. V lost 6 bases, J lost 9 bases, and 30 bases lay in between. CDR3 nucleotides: TGCGCCAGCACCTTCGTGTGGGTCCGCGGTTTTGGGGCTAAAGCTTTCTTT. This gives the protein CASTFVWVRGFGAKAFF.

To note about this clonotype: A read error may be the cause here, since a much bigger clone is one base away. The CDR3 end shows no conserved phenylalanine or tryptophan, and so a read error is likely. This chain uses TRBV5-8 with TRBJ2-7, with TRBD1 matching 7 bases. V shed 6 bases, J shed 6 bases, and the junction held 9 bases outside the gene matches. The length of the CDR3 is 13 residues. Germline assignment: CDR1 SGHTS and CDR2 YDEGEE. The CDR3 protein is CASMWTGSGEQYI. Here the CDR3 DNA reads TGTGCCAGCATGTGGACAGGAAGCGGCGAGCAGTACATC.

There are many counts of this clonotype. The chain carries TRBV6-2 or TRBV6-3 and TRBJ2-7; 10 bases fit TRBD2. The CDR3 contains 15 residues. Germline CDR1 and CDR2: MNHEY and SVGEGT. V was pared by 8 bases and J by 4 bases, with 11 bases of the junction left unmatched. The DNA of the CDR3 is TGTGCCAGCGGAAGAGCGGGAGGGCCTGGATACGAGCAGTACTTC. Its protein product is CASGRAGGPGYEQYF.

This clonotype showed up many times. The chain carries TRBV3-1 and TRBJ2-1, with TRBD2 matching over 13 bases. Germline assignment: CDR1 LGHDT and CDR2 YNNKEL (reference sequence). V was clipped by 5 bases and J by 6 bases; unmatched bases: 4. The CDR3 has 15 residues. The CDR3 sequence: CASSFGLAGANEQFF. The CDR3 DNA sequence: TGTGCCAGCAGCTTCGGACTAGCGGGGGCCAATGAGCAGTTCTTC.

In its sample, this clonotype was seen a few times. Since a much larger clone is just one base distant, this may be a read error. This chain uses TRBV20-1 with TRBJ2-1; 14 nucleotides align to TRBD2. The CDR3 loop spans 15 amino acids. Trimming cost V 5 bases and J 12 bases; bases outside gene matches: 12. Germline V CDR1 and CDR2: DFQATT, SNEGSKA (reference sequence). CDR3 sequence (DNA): TGCAGTGCTCCTGGGACTAGCGGGAGAGACGGTGTGCAGTTCTTC. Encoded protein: CSAPGTSGRDGVQFF.

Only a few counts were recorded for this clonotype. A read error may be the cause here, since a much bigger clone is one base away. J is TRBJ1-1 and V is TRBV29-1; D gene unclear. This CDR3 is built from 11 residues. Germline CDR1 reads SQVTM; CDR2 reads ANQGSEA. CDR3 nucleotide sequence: TGCAGCGTTACGCAGAACACTGAAGCTTCCTTT. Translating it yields CSVTQNTEASF.

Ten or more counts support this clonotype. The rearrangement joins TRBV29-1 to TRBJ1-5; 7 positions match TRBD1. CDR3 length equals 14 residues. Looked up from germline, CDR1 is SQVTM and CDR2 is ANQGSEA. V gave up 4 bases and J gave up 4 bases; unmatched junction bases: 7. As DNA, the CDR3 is TGCAGCGTTGCCGGACAGGAGGGGAATCAGCCCCAGCATTTT. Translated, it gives CSVAGQEGNQPQHF.

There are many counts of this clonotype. CDR3 sequence (DNA): TGTGCCAGCCGAAGGGTCACTGAAGCTTTCTTT. Its translation: CASRRVTEAFF. This chain links TRBV11-2 with TRBJ1-1; D gene uncertain. Germline assignment: CDR1 SGHAT and CDR2 FQNNGV. With 8 bases removed from V and 4 bases from J, the gap between germline ends came to 8 bases. The CDR3 has 11 amino acids.

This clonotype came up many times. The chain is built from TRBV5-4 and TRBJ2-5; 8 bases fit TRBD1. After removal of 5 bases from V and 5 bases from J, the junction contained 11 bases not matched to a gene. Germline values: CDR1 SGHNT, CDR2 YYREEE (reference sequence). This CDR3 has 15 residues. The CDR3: CASSIGQGKVETQYF. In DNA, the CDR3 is TGTGCCAGCAGTATTGGACAGGGCAAGGTGGAGACCCAGTACTTC.

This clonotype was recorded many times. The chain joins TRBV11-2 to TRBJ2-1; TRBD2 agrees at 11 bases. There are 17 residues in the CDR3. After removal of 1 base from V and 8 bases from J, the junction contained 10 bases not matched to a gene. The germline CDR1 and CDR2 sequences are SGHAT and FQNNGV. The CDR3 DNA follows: TGTGCCAGCAGCTTAGGGGGGGCTAGCGGGAGGACCTATGAGCAGTTCTTC. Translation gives CASSLGGASGRTYEQFF.

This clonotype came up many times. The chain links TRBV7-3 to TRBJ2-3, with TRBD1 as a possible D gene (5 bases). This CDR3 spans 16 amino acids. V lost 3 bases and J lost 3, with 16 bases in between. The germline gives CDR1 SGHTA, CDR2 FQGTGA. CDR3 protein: CASSLSFNRQTDTQYF. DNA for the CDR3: TGTGCCAGCAGCTTGTCCTTCAACCGACAGACAGATACGCAGTATTTT.

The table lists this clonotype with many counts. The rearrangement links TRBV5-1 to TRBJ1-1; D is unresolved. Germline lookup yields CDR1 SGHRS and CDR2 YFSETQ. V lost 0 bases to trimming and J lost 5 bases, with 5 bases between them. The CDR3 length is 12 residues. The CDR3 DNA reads TGCGCCAGCAGCTTGGGCCGGACTGAAGCTTTCTTT. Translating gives CASSLGRTEAFF.

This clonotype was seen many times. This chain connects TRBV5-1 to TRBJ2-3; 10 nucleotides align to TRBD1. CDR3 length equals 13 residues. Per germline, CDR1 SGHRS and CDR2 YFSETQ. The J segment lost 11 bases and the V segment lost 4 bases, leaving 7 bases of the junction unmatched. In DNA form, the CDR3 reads TGCGCCAGCAGCACCGGGACAGGGGAACTGCAGTATTTT. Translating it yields CASSTGTGELQYF.

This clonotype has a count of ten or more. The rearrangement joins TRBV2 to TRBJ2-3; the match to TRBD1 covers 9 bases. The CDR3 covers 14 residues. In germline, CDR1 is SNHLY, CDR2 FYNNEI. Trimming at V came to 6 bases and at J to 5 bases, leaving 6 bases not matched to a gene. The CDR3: CASRRTGAGDTQYF. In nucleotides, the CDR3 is TGTGCCAGCAGGAGGACAGGGGCTGGAGATACGCAGTATTTT.

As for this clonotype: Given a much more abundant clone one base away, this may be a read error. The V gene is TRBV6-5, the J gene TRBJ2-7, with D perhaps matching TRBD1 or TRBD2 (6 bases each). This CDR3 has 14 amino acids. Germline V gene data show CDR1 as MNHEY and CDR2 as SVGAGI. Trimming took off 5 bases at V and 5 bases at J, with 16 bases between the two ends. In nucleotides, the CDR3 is TGTGCCAGCAGTCGATTTCCGGGGGCCCACGAGCAGTACTTC. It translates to CASSRFPGAHEQYF.

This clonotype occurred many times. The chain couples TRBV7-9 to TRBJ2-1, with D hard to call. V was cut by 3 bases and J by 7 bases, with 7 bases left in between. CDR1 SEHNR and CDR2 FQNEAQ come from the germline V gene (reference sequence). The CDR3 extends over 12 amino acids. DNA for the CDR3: TGTGCCAGCAGCTTCTCTAGGAATGAGCAGTTCTTC. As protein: CASSFSRNEQFF.